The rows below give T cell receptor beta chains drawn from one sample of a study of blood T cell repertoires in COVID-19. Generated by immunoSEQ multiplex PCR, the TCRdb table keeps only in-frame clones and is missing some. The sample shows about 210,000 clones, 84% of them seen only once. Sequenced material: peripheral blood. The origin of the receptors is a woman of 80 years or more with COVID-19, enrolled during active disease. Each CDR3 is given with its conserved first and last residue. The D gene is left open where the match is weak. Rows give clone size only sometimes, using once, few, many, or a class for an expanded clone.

cdr3_nt: TGTGCCAGTAGTATAGGGGACAGCCGATTCCGCTACGAGCAGTACTTC
cdr3_aa: CASSIGDSRFRYEQYF
v_call: TRBV19
j_call: TRBJ2-7
d_call: TRBD1
clone_size: -

cdr3_nt: TGTGCCAGCAAGCGGACAGGGGGCACCACTGAAGCTTTCTTT
cdr3_aa: CASKRTGGTTEAFF
v_call: TRBV6-5
j_call: TRBJ1-1
d_call: TRBD1
clone_size: -

cdr3_nt: TGTGCCGCCCAGGGTAACTATGGCTACACCTTC
cdr3_aa: CAAQGNYGYTF
v_call: TRBV6-6
j_call: TRBJ1-2
d_call: -
clone_size: -

cdr3_nt: TGCAGTGCTAGAGGGCCGGCGGGAGCTTTCTTT
cdr3_aa: CSARGPAGAFF
v_call: TRBV20-1
j_call: TRBJ1-1
d_call: -
clone_size: -

cdr3_nt: TGTGCCACCAGCAGAGGGGCAGGGGATGGCTACACCTTC
cdr3_aa: CATSRGAGDGYTF
v_call: TRBV15
j_call: TRBJ1-2
d_call: -
clone_size: -

cdr3_nt: TGTGCCAGCAGTTTTGGCCGCGGCTCTGGAAACACCATATATTTT
cdr3_aa: CASSFGRGSGNTIYF
v_call: TRBV27
j_call: TRBJ1-3
d_call: -
clone_size: -

cdr3_nt: TGTGCCAGCAGCGCAATTCAGGAGGGCTCAACTATTTTC
cdr3_aa: CASSAIQEGSTIF
v_call: TRBV5-4
j_call: TRBJ1-2
d_call: -
clone_size: -

cdr3_nt: TGTGCCAGCTGTAGGGGGGGAGGCCTTAGGACCCAGTACTTC
cdr3_aa: CASCRGGGLRTQYF
v_call: TRBV2
j_call: TRBJ2-5
d_call: -
clone_size: -

cdr3_nt: TGCGCCAGCAGTCCAGGGTCGGTCACTAATGAAAAACTGTTTTTT
cdr3_aa: CASSPGSVTNEKLFF
v_call: TRBV23-1
j_call: TRBJ1-4
d_call: -
clone_size: -

cdr3_nt: TGTGCCAGCAGTTACTCGGCAGGGAATGAAAAACTGTTTTTT
cdr3_aa: CASSYSAGNEKLFF
v_call: TRBV6-5
j_call: TRBJ1-4
d_call: -
clone_size: -

cdr3_nt: TGCGCCAGCAGCGCGGAAGGTGCAACTAATGAAAAACTGTTTTTT
cdr3_aa: CASSAEGATNEKLFF
v_call: TRBV5-1
j_call: TRBJ1-4
d_call: -
clone_size: -

cdr3_nt: TGTGCCAGCAGCTCGGGGGTGAACGGGAGAGGCTACGAGCAGTACTTC
cdr3_aa: CASSSGVNGRGYEQYF
v_call: TRBV27
j_call: TRBJ2-7
d_call: -
clone_size: -

cdr3_nt: TGTGCCAGCAGCTTAGAGCCCGCAGTTACGCAGTATTTT
cdr3_aa: CASSLEPAVTQYF
v_call: TRBV11-2
j_call: TRBJ2-3
d_call: -
clone_size: -

cdr3_nt: TGTGCCAGTAGCTCACCCCAGGGGTCCTACAATGAGCAGTTCTTC
cdr3_aa: CASSSPQGSYNEQFF
v_call: TRBV19
j_call: TRBJ2-1
d_call: -
clone_size: -

cdr3_nt: TGTGCTAGTGGTTCGGGGTACACAGATACGCAGTATTTT
cdr3_aa: CASGSGYTDTQYF
v_call: TRBV12-5
j_call: TRBJ2-3
d_call: -
clone_size: -

cdr3_nt: TGTGCCATCAGTGGTCTTCCTACCGCAGATACGCAGTATTTT
cdr3_aa: CAISGLPTADTQYF
v_call: TRBV10-3
j_call: TRBJ2-3
d_call: -
clone_size: -

cdr3_nt: TGTGCCAGCAGCTTGCAGGGTGGGCCCCAAGAGACCCAGTACTTC
cdr3_aa: CASSLQGGPQETQYF
v_call: TRBV7-9
j_call: TRBJ2-5
d_call: -
clone_size: -

cdr3_nt: TGTGCCAGCAGCCAAGATCCCCTTGCGGGAGGTTGGCAAGAGACCCAGTACTTC
cdr3_aa: CASSQDPLAGGWQETQYF
v_call: TRBV4-2
j_call: TRBJ2-5
d_call: TRBD2
clone_size: -

cdr3_nt: TGTGCCAGCAGCCGGTTAGCGGACGGCCGGGGGACAGATACGCAGTATTTT
cdr3_aa: CASSRLADGRGTDTQYF
v_call: TRBV3-1/TRBV3-2
j_call: TRBJ2-3
d_call: -
clone_size: -

cdr3_nt: TGTGCCAGCAGGGAGACGAACACCGGGGAGCTGTTTTTT
cdr3_aa: CASRETNTGELFF
v_call: TRBV6-5
j_call: TRBJ2-2
d_call: -
clone_size: once

cdr3_nt: TGTGCCAGCAGTTTTGAGGTTGGTTCGGGGTCACCCCTCCACTTT
cdr3_aa: CASSFEVGSGSPLHF
v_call: TRBV6-2/TRBV6-3
j_call: TRBJ1-6
d_call: -
clone_size: once

cdr3_nt: TGTGCCAGCAGCCCTCAACAGCGCACAGATACGCAGTATTTT
cdr3_aa: CASSPQQRTDTQYF
v_call: TRBV14
j_call: TRBJ2-3
d_call: -
clone_size: -